The 10 T cell receptor beta chains below all came from one sample that was sequenced in a study of radiotherapy plus CTLA-4 blockade in lung cancer. The method was immunoSEQ multiplex PCR; TCRdb's version includes in-frame clones alone and lacks a portion of them. The data show 77,000 or so clones, with 70% to 85% seen just once and 9.5% to 10% held by the top ten. The starting material was peripheral blood, obtained from a patient treated with radiotherapy plus ipilimumab. These receptors all come from a human donor with non-small cell lung cancer whose response to radiotherapy plus ipilimumab could not be evaluated.

This chain uses TRBV5-1 with TRBJ2-7; D remains ambiguous. Germline V gene lookup returns CDR1 SGHRS and CDR2 YFSETQ. Trimming took off 0 bases at V and 11 bases at J, with 18 bases between the two ends. This CDR3 comprises 14 residues. The chain's CDR3 is CASSLELSIGEKYF. The CDR3 coding sequence is TGCGCCAGCAGCTTGGAGTTGAGTATAGGAGAAAAGTACTTC.

This sequence joins TRBV5-4 and TRBJ2-3; the D is unclear. Germline V gene lookup returns CDR1 SGHNT and CDR2 YYREEE (reference sequence). The V end lost 0 bases, the J end lost 0 bases, and 5 bases lay between the germline ends. This CDR3 has 14 amino acids. CDR3 nucleotide sequence: TGTGCCAGCAGCTTGGCAGCGAGCACAGATACGCAGTATTTT. Its protein product is CASSLAASTDTQYF.

As for this clone: The junction departs from the called germline gene at one end, perhaps through a read error. The chain is built from TRBV5-6 and TRBJ2-1, with a tentative D call TRBD1 (5 bases). Germline CDR1 is SGHDT and CDR2 is YYEEEE. The CDR3 is made up of 15 amino acids. This CDR3 reads CAGSLTVLPYNEQFF. CDR3 DNA: TGTGCCGGCAGCCTGACAGTCCTACCCTACAATGAGCAGTTCTTC. Using reference TRBV5-6 and TRBJ2-1 for the parts outside the CDR3, the full variable domain is DAGVTQSPTHLIKTRGQQVTLRCSPKSGHDTVSWYQQALGQGPQFIFQYYEEEERQRGNFPDRFSGHQFPNYSSELNVNALLLGDSALYLCAGSLTVLPYNEQFFGPGTRLTVL.

This sequence joins TRBV15 and TRBJ2-1, with D perhaps TRBD1 (5 bases). V lost 3 bases and J 8 bases, leaving 11 bases between the germline ends. The CDR3 runs to 13 residues. Germline lookup yields CDR1 LNHNV and CDR2 YYDKDF (reference sequence). CDR3 nucleotide sequence: TGTGCCACCAGCAGGGAAGGGGTTTATGAGCAGTTCTTC. Protein product: CATSREGVYEQFF.

The genes are TRBV5-1 and TRBJ2-6; TRBD1 matches 11 bases. V shed 2 bases, J shed 1 base, and the junction held 5 bases outside the gene matches. The germline gives CDR1 SGHRS, CDR2 YFSETQ. This CDR3 is 18 amino acids long. The DNA of the CDR3 is TGCGCCAGCAGCTTCACCGGGACAGGGGGTTCTGGGGCCAACGTCCTGACTTTC. Amino acids: CASSFTGTGGSGANVLTF.

This chain's CDR3 is CAWSKGGGRDTEAFF. The DNA for the CDR3 is TGTGCCTGGAGTAAGGGGGGGGGTCGGGACACTGAAGCTTTCTTT. The chain links TRBV30 to TRBJ1-1, with TRBD1 as a possible D gene (6 bases). The V end was cut by 2 bases, the J end by 3 bases, with 16 bases between. The CDR3 is 15 amino acids. CDR1 is GTSNPN and CDR2 is SVGIG in the germline V gene (reference sequence). The variable domain in full, completed from reference TRBV30 and TRBJ1-1, reads SQTIHQWPATLVQPVGSPLSLECTVEGTSNPNLYWYRQAAGRGLQLLFYSVGIGQISSEVPQNLSASRPQDRQFILSSKKLLLSDSGFYLCAWSKGGGRDTEAFFGQGTRLTVV.

V is TRBV5-1 and J is TRBJ2-7; perhaps TRBD2 as D (7 bases). CDR3 length: 15 residues. The germline V gene encodes CDR1 SGHRS and CDR2 YFSETQ. The V gene lost 4 bases and the J gene lost 0 bases, with 14 bases spanning the gap. The CDR3 DNA reads TGCGCCAGCAGCCCGGGGGGCAGGGTCTCCTACGAGCAGTACTTC. It encodes CASSPGGRVSYEQYF.

This clone has only a few counts. The chain has TRBV6-6 and TRBJ2-5; 8 bases are a match to TRBD2. The end of the DNA fits TRBJ2-7 better, so the J call may be wrong. CDR1 is MNHNY, CDR2 SVGAGI, per germline (reference sequence). The CDR3 covers 15 residues. The CDR3 nucleotides read TGTGCCAGCAGTTTGCCCATGGCGGGGGGATACGAGCAGTACTTC. This gives the protein CASSLPMAGGYEQYF.

The chain employs TRBV11-3 and TRBJ1-1; D is perhaps TRBD1 (6 bases). CDR1 and CDR2 from the germline V gene are SGHNT and YENEEA. CDR3 length: 13 residues. Trimming stripped 3 bases from V and 5 bases from J, with 10 bases between. CDR3 sequence reads: CASSLRGGTEAFF. The DNA for the CDR3 is TGTGCCAGCAGCTTGAGGGGGGGGACTGAAGCTTTCTTT.

This clone appeared once. V usage is TRBV9 and J usage is TRBJ1-5; 8 bases align to TRBD1. The CDR3 contains 15 residues. V shed 4 bases and J 4 bases; nucleotides not matched to a gene: 7. Germline lookup yields CDR1 SGDLS and CDR2 YYNGEE. In DNA, the CDR3 is TGTGCCAGCAGCTGGGGGACAGGAGAGAATCAGCCCCAGCATTTT. Its protein product is CASSWGTGENQPQHF.